The entry below gives a single T cell receptor beta chain sequence along with its context. Using unique molecular identifiers, the investigators prepared the TCRbeta library. TCRdb re-called the PCR reads with MiXCR, one entry per CDR3 protein. In the table there are more than 200,000 distinct CDR3 sequences, roughly 26% of which are singletons. This entry belongs to a study of T-cell reconstitution after alpha-beta-depleted transplantation in children. The source is a girl aged 2 to 9 with Fanconi anemia, due to receive a stem cell transplant. The sequenced sample was PBMCs, obtained before TCRalphabeta/CD19-depleted stem cell transplant.

The CDR3 DNA is TGCAGTGCTGGACCCTTGGGAGCGGACTCCTACGAGCAGTACTTC. It yields the protein CSAGPLGADSYEQYF. The chain carries TRBV20-1 and TRBJ2-7; tentatively, D is TRBD2 (5 bases). Germline V lookup: CDR1 DFQATT, CDR2 SNEGSKA (reference sequence). V lost 5 bases to trimming and J lost 0 bases, with 17 bases between them. The CDR3 length is 15 residues.